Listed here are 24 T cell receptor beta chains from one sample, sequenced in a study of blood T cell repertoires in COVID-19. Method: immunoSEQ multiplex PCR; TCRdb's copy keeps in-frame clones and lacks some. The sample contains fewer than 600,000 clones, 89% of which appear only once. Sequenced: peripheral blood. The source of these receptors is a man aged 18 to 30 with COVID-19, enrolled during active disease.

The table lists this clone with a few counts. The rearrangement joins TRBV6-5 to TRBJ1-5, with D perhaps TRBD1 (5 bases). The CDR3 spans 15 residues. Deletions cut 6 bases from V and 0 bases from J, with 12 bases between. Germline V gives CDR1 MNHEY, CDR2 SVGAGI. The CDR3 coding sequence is TGTGCCAGCAGGCCTCAGGGTTCTAGCAATCAGCCCCAGCATTTT. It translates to CASRPQGSSNQPQHF.

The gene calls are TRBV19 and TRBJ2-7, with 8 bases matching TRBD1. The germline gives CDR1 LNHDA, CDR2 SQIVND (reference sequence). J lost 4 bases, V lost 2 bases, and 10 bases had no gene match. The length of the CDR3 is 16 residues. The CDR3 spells CASSIRPGTGNYEQYF. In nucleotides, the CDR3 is TGTGCCAGTAGTATACGCCCCGGGACAGGAAATTACGAGCAGTACTTC.

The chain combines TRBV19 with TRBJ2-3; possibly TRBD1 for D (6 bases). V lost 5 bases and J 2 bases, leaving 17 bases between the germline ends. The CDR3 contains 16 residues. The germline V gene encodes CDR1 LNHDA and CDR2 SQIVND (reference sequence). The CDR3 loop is CASSFRQVQNTDTQYF. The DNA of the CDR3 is TGTGCCAGTAGTTTCAGACAGGTCCAAAACACAGATACGCAGTATTTT.

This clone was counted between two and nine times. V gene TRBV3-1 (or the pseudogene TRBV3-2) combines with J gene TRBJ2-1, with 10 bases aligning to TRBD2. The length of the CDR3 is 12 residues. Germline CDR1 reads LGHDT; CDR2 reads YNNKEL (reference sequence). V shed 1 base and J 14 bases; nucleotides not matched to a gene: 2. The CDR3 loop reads CASSQASGSEFF. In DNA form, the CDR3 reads TGTGCCAGCAGCCAAGCTAGCGGGAGCGAGTTCTTC.

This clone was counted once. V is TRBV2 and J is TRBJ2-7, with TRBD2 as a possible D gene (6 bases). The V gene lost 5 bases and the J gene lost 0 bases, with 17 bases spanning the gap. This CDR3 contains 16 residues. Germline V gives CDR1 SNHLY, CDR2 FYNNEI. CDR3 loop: CASSTSLGGVSYEQYF. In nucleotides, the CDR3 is TGTGCCAGCAGTACCTCACTTGGCGGGGTCTCCTACGAGCAGTACTTC.

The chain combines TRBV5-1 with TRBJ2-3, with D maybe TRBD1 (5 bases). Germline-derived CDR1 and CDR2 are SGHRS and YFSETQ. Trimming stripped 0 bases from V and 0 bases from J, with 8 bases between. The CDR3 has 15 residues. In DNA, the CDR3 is TGCGCCAGCAGCTTGGCCGACAGCAGCACAGATACGCAGTATTTT. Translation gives CASSLADSSTDTQYF.

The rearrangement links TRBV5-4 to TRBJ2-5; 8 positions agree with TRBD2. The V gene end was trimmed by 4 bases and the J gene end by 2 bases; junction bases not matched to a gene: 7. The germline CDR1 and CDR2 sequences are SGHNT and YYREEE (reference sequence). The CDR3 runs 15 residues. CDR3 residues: CASSPTGGEQETQYF. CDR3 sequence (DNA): TGTGCCAGCAGCCCGACCGGGGGGGAGCAAGAGACCCAGTACTTC.

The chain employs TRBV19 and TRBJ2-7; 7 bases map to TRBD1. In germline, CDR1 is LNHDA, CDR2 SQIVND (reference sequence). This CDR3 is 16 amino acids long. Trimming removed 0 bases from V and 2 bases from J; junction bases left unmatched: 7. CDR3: CASSIDAPTGAYEQYF. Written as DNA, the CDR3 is TGTGCCAGTAGTATAGATGCCCCCACAGGGGCCTACGAGCAGTACTTC.

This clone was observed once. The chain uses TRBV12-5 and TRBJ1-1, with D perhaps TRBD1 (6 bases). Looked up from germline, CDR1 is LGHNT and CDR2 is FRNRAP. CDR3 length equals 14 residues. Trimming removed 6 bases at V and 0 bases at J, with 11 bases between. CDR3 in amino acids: CASGLGQMNTEAFF. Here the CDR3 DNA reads TGTGCTAGTGGCCTGGGACAAATGAACACTGAAGCTTTCTTT.

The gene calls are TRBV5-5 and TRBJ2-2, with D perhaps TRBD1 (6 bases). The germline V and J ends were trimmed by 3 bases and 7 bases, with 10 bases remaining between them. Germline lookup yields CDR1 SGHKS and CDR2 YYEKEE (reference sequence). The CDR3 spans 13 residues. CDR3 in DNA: TGTGCCAGCAGCTCGGGACATTTCGGGGAGCTGTTTTTT. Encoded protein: CASSSGHFGELFF.

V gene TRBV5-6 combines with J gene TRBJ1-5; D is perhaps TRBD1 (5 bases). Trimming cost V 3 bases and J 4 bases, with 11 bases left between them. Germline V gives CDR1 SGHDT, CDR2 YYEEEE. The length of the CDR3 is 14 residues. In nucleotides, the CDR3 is TGTGCCAGCAGCTCCCAGGGAAGGAATCAGCCCCAGCATTTT. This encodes CASSSQGRNQPQHF.

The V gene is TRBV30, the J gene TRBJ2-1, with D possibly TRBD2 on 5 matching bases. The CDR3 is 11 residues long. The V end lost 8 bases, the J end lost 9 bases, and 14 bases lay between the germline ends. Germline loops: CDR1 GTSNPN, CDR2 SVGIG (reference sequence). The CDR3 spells CAGEGRSEQFF. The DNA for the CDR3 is TGTGCCGGCGAAGGGAGAAGTGAGCAGTTCTTC.

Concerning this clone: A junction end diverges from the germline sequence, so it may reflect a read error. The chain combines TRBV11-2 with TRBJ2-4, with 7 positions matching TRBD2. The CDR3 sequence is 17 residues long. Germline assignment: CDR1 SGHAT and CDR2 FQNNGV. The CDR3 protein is CASSTWDQREAQNIQYF. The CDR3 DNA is TGTGCCAGCAGCACATGGGACCAGCGGGAAGCCCAAAACATTCAGTACTTC.

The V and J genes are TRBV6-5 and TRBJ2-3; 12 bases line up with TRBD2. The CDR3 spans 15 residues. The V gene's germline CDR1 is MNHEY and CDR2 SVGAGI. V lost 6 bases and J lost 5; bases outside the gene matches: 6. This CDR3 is CASRPTSGRLDTQYF. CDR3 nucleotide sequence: TGTGCCAGCAGACCGACTAGCGGGAGATTAGATACGCAGTATTTT.

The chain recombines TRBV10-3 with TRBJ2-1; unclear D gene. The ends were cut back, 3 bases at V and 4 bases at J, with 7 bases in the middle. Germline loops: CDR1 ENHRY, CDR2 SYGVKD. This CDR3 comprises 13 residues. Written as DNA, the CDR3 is TGTGCCATCAGTGATGATCGGTACAATGAGCAGTTCTTC. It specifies CAISDDRYNEQFF.

The CDR3 loop reads CASGPGLAVQETQYF. The CDR3, as DNA: TGTGCCAGCGGCCCCGGACTAGCGGTCCAAGAGACCCAGTACTTC. V gene TRBV2 combines with J gene TRBJ2-5, with 10 bases lining up with TRBD2. The junction had 7 bases not matched to a gene; V was cut back by 8 bases and J by 1 base. CDR3 length equals 15 residues. Germline CDR1 SNHLY, CDR2 FYNNEI.

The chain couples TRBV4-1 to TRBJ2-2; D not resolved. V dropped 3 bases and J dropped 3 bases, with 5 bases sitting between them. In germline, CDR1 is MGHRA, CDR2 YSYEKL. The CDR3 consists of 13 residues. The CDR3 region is CASSQTHTGELFF. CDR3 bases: TGCGCCAGCAGCCAGACACACACCGGGGAGCTGTTTTTT.

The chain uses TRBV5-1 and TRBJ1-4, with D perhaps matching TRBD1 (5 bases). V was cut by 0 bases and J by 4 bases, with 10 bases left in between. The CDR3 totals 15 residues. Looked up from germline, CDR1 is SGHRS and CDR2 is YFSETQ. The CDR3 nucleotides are TGCGCCAGCAGCTTGGGGGGACTGAATAATGAAAAACTGTTTTTT. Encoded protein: CASSLGGLNNEKLFF.

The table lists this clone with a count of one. In nucleotides, the CDR3 is TGTGCCAGCAGGGTTCCCACAGGCTATGGCTACACCTTC. Residues: CASRVPTGYGYTF. The chain uses TRBV2 and TRBJ1-2; possibly TRBD1 for D (5 bases). This CDR3 has 13 amino acids. The germline V gene encodes CDR1 SNHLY and CDR2 FYNNEI. Deletions cut 6 bases from V and 4 bases from J, with 12 bases between. Full variable domain (rest looked up from reference TRBV2 and TRBJ1-2): EPEVTQTPSHQVTQMGQEVILRCVPISNHLYFYWYRQILGQKVEFLVSFYNNEISEKSEIFDDQFSVERPDGSNFTLKIRSTKLEDSAMYFCASRVPTGYGYTFGSGTRLTVV.

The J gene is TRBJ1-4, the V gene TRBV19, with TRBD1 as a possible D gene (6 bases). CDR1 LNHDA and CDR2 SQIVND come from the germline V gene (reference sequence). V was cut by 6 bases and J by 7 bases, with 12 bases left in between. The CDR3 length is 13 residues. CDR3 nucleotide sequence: TGTGCCAGTAGACAGGGACGGGTTGAAAAACTGTTTTTT. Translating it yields CASRQGRVEKLFF.

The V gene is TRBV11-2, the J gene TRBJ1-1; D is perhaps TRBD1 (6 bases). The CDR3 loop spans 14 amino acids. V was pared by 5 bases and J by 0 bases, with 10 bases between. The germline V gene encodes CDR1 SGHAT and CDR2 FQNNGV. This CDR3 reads CASSQGLVNTEAFF. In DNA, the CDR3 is TGTGCCAGCAGCCAGGGGTTAGTGAACACTGAAGCTTTCTTT.

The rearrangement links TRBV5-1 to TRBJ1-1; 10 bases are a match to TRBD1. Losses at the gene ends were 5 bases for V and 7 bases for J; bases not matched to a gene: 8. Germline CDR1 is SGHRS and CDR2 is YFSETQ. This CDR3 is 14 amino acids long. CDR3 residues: CASRRGGQGDEAFF. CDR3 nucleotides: TGCGCCAGCAGACGGGGAGGACAGGGGGATGAAGCTTTCTTT.

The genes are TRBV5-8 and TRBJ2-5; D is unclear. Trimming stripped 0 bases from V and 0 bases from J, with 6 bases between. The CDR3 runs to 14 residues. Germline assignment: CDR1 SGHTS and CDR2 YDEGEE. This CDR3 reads CASSLVGDQETQYF. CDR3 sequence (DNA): TGTGCCAGCAGCTTGGTTGGAGACCAAGAGACCCAGTACTTC.

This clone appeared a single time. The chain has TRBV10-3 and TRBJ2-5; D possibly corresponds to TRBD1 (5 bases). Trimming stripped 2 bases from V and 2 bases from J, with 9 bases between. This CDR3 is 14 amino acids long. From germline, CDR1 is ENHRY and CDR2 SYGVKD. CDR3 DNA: TGTGCCATCAGTGAGCAACAGGTACAAGAGACCCAGTACTTC. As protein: CAISEQQVQETQYF.